What follows are 27 T cell receptor beta chains derived from one specimen sequenced in a study of cytomegalovirus exposure and HLA in healthy donors. Researchers ran the PCR with 60 Vbeta and 13 Jbeta primers. Produced via immunoSEQ multiplex PCR; TCRdb's table is partial and in-frame only. The repertoire holds some 38,000 clones, with about half as singletons. Sequenced input: PBMCs. Source of these receptors: a woman in her forties in good health and CMV-seropositive.

The rearrangement links TRBV28 to TRBJ1-6; D gene uncertain. CDR3 length: 13 residues. V was clipped by 2 bases and J by 7 bases, with 6 bases between them. Germline assignment: CDR1 MDHEN and CDR2 SYDVKM. The CDR3 region has the DNA TGTGCCAGCAGTTTAGCCCAGAATTCACCCCTCCACTTT. Its protein is CASSLAQNSPLHF. Supplemented by reference TRBV28 and TRBJ1-6, the full variable domain reads DVKVTQSSRYLVKRTGEKVFLECVQDMDHENMFWYRQDPGLGLRLIYFSYDVKMKEKGDIPEGYSVSREKKERFSLILESASTNQTSMYLCASSLAQNSPLHFGNGTRLTVT.

This chain joins TRBV5-6 and TRBJ1-2; TRBD1 matches at 8 bases. V was clipped by 4 bases and J by 1 base; unmatched bases: 3. The germline V gene encodes CDR1 SGHDT and CDR2 YYEEEE. The length of the CDR3 is 14 residues. The CDR3 protein is CASSTGQVNYGYTF. Written as DNA, the CDR3 is TGTGCCAGCAGCACGGGACAGGTTAACTATGGCTACACCTTC.

This chain uses TRBV19 with TRBJ2-7, with 8 nucleotides matching TRBD2. Germline V gene data show CDR1 as LNHDA and CDR2 as SQIVND (reference sequence). After removal of 5 bases from V and 5 bases from J, the junction contained 11 bases not matched to a gene. This CDR3 is 15 amino acids long. The CDR3 DNA is TGTGCCAGTAGTTCCATAGCGGGGAGTGCGGACGAGCAGTACTTC. Its translation is CASSSIAGSADEQYF.

The chain combines TRBV20-1 with TRBJ2-1; the D gene is possibly TRBD2 (5 bases). This CDR3 contains 11 residues. V was pared by 4 bases and J by 10 bases, with 11 bases between. Germline V CDR1 and CDR2: DFQATT, SNEGSKA (reference sequence). The CDR3 here is CSAKGSGEQFF. Here the CDR3 DNA reads TGCAGTGCTAAGGGTTCGGGGGAGCAGTTCTTC.

This clone was recorded only once. The chain is built from TRBV18 and TRBJ2-5, with TRBD2 matching 11 bases. The CDR3 extends over 14 amino acids. Germline CDR1 and CDR2: KGHSH and LQKENI. The V and J ends lost 5 bases and 3 bases, in that order; junction bases with no gene match: 2. The chain's CDR3 is CASSKTSGEETQYF. The CDR3 DNA reads as TGTGCCAGCTCAAAGACTAGCGGGGAAGAGACCCAGTACTTC. The full variable domain, in which reference TRBV18 and TRBJ2-5 provide the parts outside the CDR3, is NAGVMQNPRHLVRRRGQEARLRCSPMKGHSHVYWYRQLPEEGLKFMVYLQKENIIDESGMPKERFSAEFPKEGPSILRIQQVVRGDSAAYFCASSKTSGEETQYFGPGTRLLVL.

This clone was seen only a few times. The chain has TRBV27 and TRBJ1-6, with a weak D call TRBD1 (6 bases). Per the germline V gene, CDR1 is MNHEY and CDR2 is SMNVEV (reference sequence). Trimming removed 4 bases at V and 0 bases at J, with 16 bases between. This CDR3 has 18 residues. The CDR3 coding sequence is TGTGCCAGCAGTTACCGGCCGGACAGTAGCTCCTATAATTCACCCCTCCACTTT. Its protein is CASSYRPDSSSYNSPLHF.

This clone was counted a few times. The rearrangement links TRBV10-3 to TRBJ2-7, with 8 nucleotides matching TRBD2. V was pared by 10 bases and J by 1 base, with 9 bases of the junction left unmatched. This CDR3 region has 14 residues. Looked up from germline, CDR1 is ENHRY and CDR2 is SYGVKD. Written as DNA, the CDR3 is TGTGCCACCAGGGCCGGGGGGGAATCCTACGAGCAGTACTTC. Its protein is CATRAGGESYEQYF.

The chain has TRBV5-1 and TRBJ1-2, with D unclear. Deletions cut 4 bases from V and 5 bases from J, with 9 bases between. The germline V gene encodes CDR1 SGHRS and CDR2 YFSETQ. There are 12 residues in the CDR3. CDR3 DNA: TGCGCCAGCAGCCCGGAACAGTATGGCTACACCTTC. Translated, it gives CASSPEQYGYTF. Full variable domain (rest looked up from reference TRBV5-1 and TRBJ1-2): KAGVTQTPRYLIKTRGQQVTLSCSPISGHRSVSWYQQTPGQGLQFLFEYFSETQRNKGNFPGRFSGRQFSNSRSEMNVSTLELGDSALYLCASSPEQYGYTFGSGTRLTVV.

This clone was seen more than once but under ten times. The chain couples TRBV5-1 to TRBJ2-3; 7 bases align to TRBD2. Losses at the gene ends were 2 bases for V and 4 bases for J; bases not matched to a gene: 7. The CDR3 contains 15 residues. CDR1 is SGHRS, CDR2 YFSETQ, per germline. The CDR3 DNA reads as TGCGCCAGCAGCTTAGGAGCGGGGATGGCAGATACGCAGTATTTT. Protein: CASSLGAGMADTQYF.

This clone was detected a few times. The J gene is TRBJ2-7, the V gene TRBV7-9; D might be TRBD1 (6 bases). Deletions cut 0 bases from V and 3 bases from J, with 12 bases between. Looked up from germline, CDR1 is SEHNR and CDR2 is FQNEAQ (reference sequence). The CDR3 spans 15 residues. The CDR3 loop is CASSLARGVDYEQYF. The CDR3 bases are TGTGCCAGCAGCTTAGCCAGGGGAGTAGACTACGAGCAGTACTTC.

The chain links TRBV11-1 to TRBJ2-7, with no clear D. The V end was cut by 4 bases, the J end by 0 bases, with 7 bases between. The CDR3 spans 13 residues. Germline CDR1 reads SGHAT; CDR2 reads FQDESV (reference sequence). This CDR3 reads CASSSGYSYEQYF. The CDR3, as DNA: TGTGCCAGCAGCTCAGGCTACTCCTACGAGCAGTACTTC.

The gene calls are TRBV7-6 and TRBJ2-1; D possibly corresponds to TRBD1 (5 bases). Looked up from germline, CDR1 is SGHVS and CDR2 is FNYEAQ. Trimming took 5 bases from V and 7 from J, leaving 18 bases between them. This CDR3 spans 15 amino acids. CDR3 in DNA: TGTGCCAGCAGCGTTACCAGGGAATTGCAGAATGAGCAGTTCTTC. Translated, it gives CASSVTRELQNEQFF.

The V call is TRBV5-4, the J call TRBJ2-2, with 11 bases aligning to TRBD2. With V trimmed by 4 bases and J by 7 bases, 9 bases remained unmatched. CDR1 is SGHNT, CDR2 YYREEE, per germline (reference sequence). The CDR3 covers 16 residues. The CDR3 reads CASSSSGGGRSGELFF. The CDR3 DNA follows: TGTGCCAGCAGCAGTAGCGGGGGGGGCCGTAGCGGGGAGCTGTTTTTT.

This chain joins TRBV2 and TRBJ2-7, with TRBD1 matching 7 bases. Germline CDR1 is SNHLY and CDR2 is FYNNEI. The CDR3 has 15 residues. The junction had 5 bases not matched to a gene; V was cut back by 3 bases and J by 0 bases. The CDR3 nucleotides are TGTGCCAGCAGTGAGAGGGACAGTCCCTCCTACGAGCAGTACTTC. Its translation is CASSERDSPSYEQYF.

The CDR3 DNA reads TGTGCCAGCACGGGGGGGCCACCTAACTATGGCTACACCTTC. It encodes CASTGGPPNYGYTF. V is TRBV28 and J is TRBJ1-2, with D possibly being TRBD1 (6 bases). Trimming pared 7 bases from V and 0 bases from J, leaving 12 bases between. Germline V gene sequence: CDR1 MDHEN, CDR2 SYDVKM. CDR3 length: 14 amino acids.

The gene calls are TRBV7-9 and TRBJ1-2, with D perhaps TRBD1 (5 bases). The CDR3 extends over 15 amino acids. Trimming took 5 bases from V and 6 from J, leaving 19 bases between them. Germline V gives CDR1 SEHNR, CDR2 FQNEAQ (reference sequence). For the CDR3, the DNA is TGTGCCAGCAGCGAAGGGTACAGGCTCCCTGATGGCTACACCTTC. Residues: CASSEGYRLPDGYTF.

The chain is built from TRBV7-2 and TRBJ1-3; the D is unclear. Germline lookup yields CDR1 SGHTA and CDR2 FQGNSA. The CDR3 totals 13 residues. V lost 5 bases and J lost 0, with 5 bases in between. The CDR3 reads CASSPHSGNTIYF. CDR3 nucleotide sequence: TGTGCCAGCAGCCCCCACTCTGGAAACACCATATATTTT.

This clone was observed once. The chain links TRBV6-5 to TRBJ2-2; D not resolved. This CDR3 is built from 13 residues. The ends were cut back, 5 bases at V and 3 bases at J, with 7 bases in the middle. The V gene's germline CDR1 is MNHEY and CDR2 SVGAGI. Here the CDR3 DNA reads TGTGCCAGCAGTCACGGAGACACCGGGGAGCTGTTTTTT. Residues: CASSHGDTGELFF.

The chain joins TRBV6-1 to TRBJ2-4; 11 positions agree with TRBD2. The CDR3 loop spans 19 amino acids. Trimming at V came to 2 bases and at J to 2 bases, leaving 11 bases not matched to a gene. Germline-derived CDR1 and CDR2 are MNHNS and SASEGT. The CDR3 reads CASSERPLAGGTTKNIQYF. Written as DNA, the CDR3 is TGTGCCAGCAGTGAAAGACCTTTAGCGGGGGGGACCACCAAAAACATTCAGTACTTC.

V usage is TRBV4-1 and J usage is TRBJ2-5; D is perhaps TRBD2 (6 bases). This CDR3 spans 15 amino acids. Germline V gene sequence: CDR1 MGHRA, CDR2 YSYEKL. V lost 1 base and J 3 bases, leaving 12 bases between the germline ends. The CDR3 region is CASSQGEEPEETQYF. The CDR3 DNA follows: TGCGCCAGCAGCCAAGGGGAGGAGCCGGAAGAGACCCAGTACTTC.

The rearrangement uses TRBV7-2 and TRBJ2-3; TRBD2 matches 8 bases. J gave up 6 bases and V 3 bases, and 8 bases lay outside the gene matches. Germline V gene data show CDR1 as SGHTA and CDR2 as FQGNSA. The CDR3 runs to 15 residues. CDR3 sequence: CASSFDGGAADTQYF. Written as DNA, the CDR3 is TGTGCCAGCAGCTTTGACGGGGGGGCCGCTGATACGCAGTATTTT.

This clone was detected a few times. This chain links TRBV2 with TRBJ2-5; 12 nucleotides match TRBD1. The V and J ends lost 10 bases and 5 bases, in that order; junction bases with no gene match: 20. Per the germline V gene, CDR1 is SNHLY and CDR2 is FYNNEI. The CDR3 loop spans 18 amino acids. The CDR3 spells CAIHGGTGGPGPRETQYF. CDR3 bases: TGTGCCATCCACGGGGGGACAGGGGGCCCTGGTCCGAGGGAGACCCAGTACTTC.

The chain combines TRBV6-5 with TRBJ2-3; 8 bases line up with TRBD2. Germline V CDR1 and CDR2: MNHEY, SVGAGI. V dropped 5 bases and J dropped 3; count of bases not matched to a gene: 7. This CDR3 has 15 amino acids. The CDR3 nucleotides read TGTGCCAGCAGTCTCTACGGGGGGGGGACAGATACGCAGTATTTT. Its protein is CASSLYGGGTDTQYF.

This clone appeared a few times. This chain connects TRBV30 to TRBJ1-2, with a possible D match to TRBD1 (5 bases). This CDR3 has 15 amino acids. Germline-derived CDR1 and CDR2 are GTSNPN and SVGIG (reference sequence). V was trimmed by 3 bases and J by 3 bases, leaving 17 bases between them. CDR3 sequence: CAWRGTGPNYYGYTF. The DNA for the CDR3 is TGTGCCTGGAGGGGCACAGGCCCCAATTACTATGGCTACACCTTC. The variable domain in full, with the rest retrieved from reference TRBV30 and TRBJ1-2, is SQTIHQWPATLVQPVGSPLSLECTVEGTSNPNLYWYRQAAGRGLQLLFYSVGIGQISSEVPQNLSASRPQDRQFILSSKKLLLSDSGFYLCAWRGTGPNYYGYTFGSGTRLTVV.

The chain uses TRBV6-4 and TRBJ1-1; D is undetermined. Germline V gene sequence: CDR1 MRHNA, CDR2 SNTAGT. The CDR3 totals 15 residues. V dropped 5 bases and J dropped 6 bases, with 19 bases sitting between them. For the CDR3, the DNA is TGTGCCAGCAGTTCCCCTTTTTGGGCGTGCGCTGAAGCTTTCTTT. It codes for CASSSPFWACAEAFF.

This chain links TRBV4-2 with TRBJ2-1; 11 bases line up with TRBD2. The length of the CDR3 is 17 residues. Germline-derived CDR1 and CDR2 are LGHNA and YNFKEQ. J was trimmed by 4 bases and V by 1 base; bases with no gene match: 6. This CDR3 reads CASSQVSGGAGYNEQFF. The CDR3 DNA is TGTGCCAGCAGCCAAGTTAGCGGGGGGGCTGGGTACAATGAGCAGTTCTTC.

The CDR3: CASSLVNSLNTEAFF. CDR3 nucleotides: TGCGCCAGCAGCTTGGTCAACAGTTTGAACACTGAAGCTTTCTTT. The V gene is TRBV5-1, the J gene TRBJ1-1; D is unclear. Trimming stripped 0 bases from V and 0 bases from J, with 9 bases between. From germline, CDR1 is SGHRS and CDR2 YFSETQ. CDR3 length equals 15 residues.